This TCR beta chain was observed in a study of spatial heterogeneity in lung cancer. Study outcomes and limitations: Mutation tallies in tumors tracked expanded intratumoral alpha and beta TCR counts. Ubiquitous expanded TCR counts tracked ubiquitous nonsynonymous mutations; regional expanded TCR counts tracked regional nonsynonymous mutations.

Carried by each TCR cDNA molecule was a unique molecular identifier. TCRdb ran MiXCR on the 5' RACE reads and lists one entry per CDR3 protein. The sample yields approximately 20,000 distinct CDR3 sequences, 2.8% seen once. Time point denoted: sample taken at primary tumor resection. Samples were obtained from 70 or so donors, all untreated early-stage non-small cell lung cancer patients. Whole RNA was taken from tumor, nontumor lung or frozen PBMC; it was then sequenced unsorted. This clonotype occurred many times. Its antigen remains unknown. The receptor comes from a male donor with early-stage non-small cell lung cancer. Here the sequenced sample was lung tumor tissue, taken at surgery.

This chain's CDR3 is CASSSTMGTVTQHF. CDR3 coding DNA: TGTGCCAGCAGCTCCACTATGGGGACGGTAACCCAGCATTTT. The chain has TRBV7-2 and TRBJ1-5, with a possible D match to TRBD1 (5 bases). The CDR3 covers 14 residues. In germline, CDR1 is SGHTA, CDR2 FQGNSA. Trimming left V 4 bases short and J 11 bases short, with 18 bases between.